This is a list of T cell receptor beta chains from one sample in a study of human T cells and chemical hapten exposure. TCRdb recomputed calls from the RACE reads with MiXCR, one row per CDR3 protein. Seen here are 50,000 to 65,000 distinct CDR3 sequences, about 10% observed once, and the top ten hold around 16%. Specimen: whole blood, collected in connection with sensitization to the hapten diphenylcyclopropenone (DPC). These receptors were collected from a woman aged 40 to 50 with alopecia areata. Some clones in this sample may be carry-over from other donors' samples. The CDR3 runs from the conserved cysteine through the conserved F or W. Each record gives: CDR3 DNA, CDR3 protein, V gene, J gene, D gene, clone size. A D gene is named only where the DNA matches it firmly. Where a row states a size, it is once, few, many or the class of an expanded clone; other rows omit it.

DNA: TGCAGTGCTAGGATGGGACTAGCCAAAAACATTCAGTACTTC; CDR3: CSARMGLAKNIQYF; V: TRBV20-1; J: TRBJ2-4; D: .; size: once
DNA: TGTGCCAGCAGCTTAGGTTGGCGTCAGCCCCAGCATTTT; CDR3: CASSLGWRQPQHF; V: TRBV7-9; J: TRBJ1-5; D: .; size: .
DNA: TGTGCCAGCAGCTTAGTGTATATGCGAGGGGGAATTGAGGGCTACACCTTC; CDR3: CASSLVYMRGGIEGYTF; V: TRBV7-2; J: TRBJ1-2; D: .; size: many
DNA: TGTGCCAGCAGTTTCACAGGGGGCACTGAAGCTTTCTTT; CDR3: CASSFTGGTEAFF; V: TRBV12-3/TRBV12-4; J: TRBJ1-1; D: TRBD1; size: many
DNA: TGCGCCAGCAGCCAAGACGGGAGCGGGGGGTACAATGAGCAGTTCTTC; CDR3: CASSQDGSGGYNEQFF; V: TRBV4-3; J: TRBJ2-1; D: TRBD2; size: few
DNA: TGTGCCAGCTCACCACGCAATATAGATACGCAGTATTTT; CDR3: CASSPRNIDTQYF; V: TRBV18; J: TRBJ2-3; D: .; size: .
DNA: TGTGCCAGCAGTTCCCTAGGACAGGGGAGAGAGACCCAGTACTTC; CDR3: CASSSLGQGRETQYF; V: TRBV27; J: TRBJ2-5; D: TRBD1; size: few
DNA: TGCAGCGTGCTCGCGGGGTCCGGAAACACCATATATTTT; CDR3: CSVLAGSGNTIYF; V: TRBV29-1; J: TRBJ1-3; D: .; size: many
DNA: TGTGCCAGCAGCCACATTACTTACAGGAACACTGAAGCTTTCTTT; CDR3: CASSHITYRNTEAFF; V: TRBV5-5; J: TRBJ1-1; D: .; size: few
DNA: TGTGCCAGCAGCTTAGGGGGTACTCGCGGGTACAATGAGCAGTTCTTC; CDR3: CASSLGGTRGYNEQFF; V: TRBV11-2; J: TRBJ2-1; D: .; size: few
DNA: TGTGCCAGCAGTTACTCCGCAGACGCCTCCTACGAGCAGTACTTC; CDR3: CASSYSADASYEQYF; V: TRBV6-5; J: TRBJ2-7; D: .; size: many
DNA: TGCAGTGCTAGAGATCTCGGCAGGAACACCGGGGAGCTGTTTTTT; CDR3: CSARDLGRNTGELFF; V: TRBV20-1; J: TRBJ2-2; D: .; size: many
DNA: TGCGCCAGCAGTTCAGGACAGGGCAACACTGAAGCTTTCTTT; CDR3: CASSSGQGNTEAFF; V: TRBV5-1; J: TRBJ1-1; D: TRBD1; size: .
DNA: TGTGCCAGCAGTTGGACTAGCGGGGGGGTGTATTCCTACGAGCAGTACTTC; CDR3: CASSWTSGGVYSYEQYF; V: TRBV28; J: TRBJ2-7; D: TRBD2; size: .
DNA: TGTGCCAGCAGTGACCAGCAGCGGGGGGGCCACTACGAGCAGTACTTC; CDR3: CASSDQQRGGHYEQYF; V: TRBV6-2/TRBV6-3; J: TRBJ2-7; D: TRBD2; size: .